This T cell receptor (beta chain) was documented in a study of cytomegalovirus exposure and HLA in healthy donors. Whole-study context: Counted in an early data release were tens of millions of unique TCRs from HLA-typed donors.

The PCR had 60 Vbeta and 13 Jbeta primers. TCRdb keeps only in-frame clones here, not all; method: immunoSEQ multiplex PCR. The sample holds 150,000 to 180,000 clones; roughly 74% are singletons and the top ten take approximately 2.8%. Findings of the study overall: Most TCR beta V segments were productive about 90% or about 30% of the time in an earlier analysis.

A note on this clone: What it recognizes is unknown.

V lost 1 base to trimming and J lost 2 bases, with 12 bases between them. The CDR3 is made up of 16 amino acids. Per the germline V gene, CDR1 is MGHRA and CDR2 is YSYEKL. The sequence came from a young man in good health and CMV-seronegative. The sequenced sample was PBMCs. J is TRBJ1-5 and V is TRBV4-1; no clear D. CDR3 sequence: CASSQVAGRGNQPQHF. Written as DNA, the CDR3 is TGCGCCAGCAGCCAAGTGGCGGGGAGAGGCAATCAGCCCCAGCATTTT.